These 4 T cell receptor beta chains were sequenced from one sample in a study of CD8+ T cells in alopecia areata. RNA was extracted and reverse transcribed into cDNA as the sequencing template. Profiled with immunoSEQ multiplex PCR; TCRdb holds only in-frame clones, not every one. This set yields roughly 120,000 clones and no singletons; the top ten hold roughly 21%. The source material was lesional skin. The source of these receptors is a C3H/HeJ mouse with alopecia areata. The mouse strain carries the MHC haplotype H2-k.

This clone has more than one count but fewer than ten. The gene symbols are mouse symbols. The read stops 4 residues short of the end of the CDR3; the missing end is completed from the germline J gene. The chain uses TRBV19 and TRBJ1-1; 12 nucleotides line up with TRBD1. The CDR3 is made up of 13 amino acids. Germline V lookup: CDR1 FNHDT, CDR2 SITEND (reference sequence). CDR3 residues: CASTGTGGAEVFF. The sequenced part of the CDR3 DNA is TGTGCCAGCACAGGGACAGGGGGCGCA.

This clone appeared a few times. These gene names are mouse names. The read terminates 4 residues ahead of where the CDR3 ends, so the germline J gene completes it. V and J are TRBV13-3 and TRBJ2-1; 8 nucleotides match TRBD2. Germline lookup yields CDR1 NNHDY and CDR2 SYVADS. J was trimmed by 2 bases and V by 1 base; bases with no gene match: 5. The CDR3 length is 16 residues. The chain's CDR3 is CASSDRGGRDYAEQFF. The CDR3 DNA, read in part, is TGTGCCAGCAGTGATAGGGGGGGGCGCGACTATGCT.

With respect to this clone: Mouse germline and gene names are used. The DNA read from the CDR3 is TGTGCCAGCAGCGTTGGACTGGGGGGGCAGGGAGAC. This translates into CASSVGLGGQGD. The whole CDR3 protein reads CASSVGLGGQGDTQYF. The rearrangement uses TRBV13-3 and TRBJ2-5, with TRBD2 identical over 13 bases. Read coverage stops 4 residues before the CDR3 terminus; the germline J gene supplies the remainder. CDR1 is NNHDY and CDR2 is SYVADS in the germline V gene. CDR3 length equals 16 residues. The full variable domain, in which reference TRBV13-3 and TRBJ2-5 provide the parts outside the CDR3, is EAAVTQSPRSKVAVTGGKVTLSCHQTNNHDYMYWYRQDTGHGLRLIHYSYVADSTEKGDIPDGYKASRPSQENFSLILELASLSQTAVYFCASSVGLGGQGDTQYFGPGTRLLVL.

This clone turned up a few times. Gene names denote mouse genes. The read ends 4 residues before the CDR3 terminus; that terminus is restored from the germline J gene. The gene calls are TRBV13-2 and TRBJ2-1; TRBD2 agrees at 12 bases. V trimming: 6 bases; J trimming: 5 bases; junction bases outside the gene matches: 3. CDR3 size: 14 residues. Per the germline V gene, CDR1 is NNHNN and CDR2 is SYGAGS (reference sequence). The covered CDR3 bases are TGTGCCAGCGCCGACTGGGGGGGCGATGCT. It is translated as CASADWGGDA. The full-length CDR3 reads as CASADWGGDAEQFF.